The 14 T cell receptor beta chains below all came from one sample that was sequenced in a study of cytomegalovirus exposure and HLA in healthy donors (dated by TCRdb to 2015 to 2018). The library was built by means of the immunoSEQ multiplex PCR assay. A mixture of 60 forward primers for TCR Vbeta segments and 13 reverse primers for TCR Jbeta segments was used in the multiplex PCR. TCRdb provides this immuneACCESS table in a form limited to in-frame rearrangements. Some clones are lacking; in checked studies, under half of them reflect an unresolved V gene, and why the rest are absent is not known. The sample table lists under 200,000 clones, about 85% of them with a count of one. Around 3.9% of the sample is held by the ten biggest clonotypes. Sample: PBMCs. The source is a man aged 50 or older in good health and CMV-seronegative.

The V and J genes are TRBV7-2 and TRBJ1-4; 8 bases agree with TRBD1. J lost 8 bases, V lost 5 bases, and 10 bases had no gene match. The CDR3 is 15 residues long. Germline V gives CDR1 SGHTA, CDR2 FQGNSA. This chain's CDR3 is CASSLRAGGGEKLFF. DNA of the CDR3: TGTGCCAGCAGCCTGCGGGCAGGGGGCGGAGAAAAACTGTTTTTT.

The sample holds a few counts of this clone. The same CDR3 is also encoded by other DNA sequences in this sample. The V call is TRBV7-8, the J call TRBJ1-3; D gene unclear. V was shortened by 5 bases and J by 4 bases, with 3 bases between the two germline ends. The CDR3 extends over 11 amino acids. CDR1 SGHVS and CDR2 FQNEAQ come from the germline V gene. In DNA form, the CDR3 reads TGTGCCAGCAGCCTAGGAAACACCATATATTTT. Protein sequence: CASSLGNTIYF.

The rearrangement links TRBV19 to TRBJ2-7; D might be TRBD1 (6 bases). Trimming took off 4 bases at V and 1 base at J, with 11 bases between the two ends. Per germline, CDR1 LNHDA and CDR2 SQIVND (reference sequence). The CDR3 has 14 amino acids. DNA for the CDR3: TGTGCCAGTAGTAACCCGGGACAATCCTACGAGCAGTACTTC. It translates to CASSNPGQSYEQYF. The full variable domain, rest sourced from reference TRBV19 and TRBJ2-7, is DGGITQSPKYLFRKEGQNVTLSCEQNLNHDAMYWYRQDPGQGLRLIYYSQIVNDFQKGDIAEGYSVSREKKESFPLTVTSAQKNPTAFYLCASSNPGQSYEQYFGPGTRLTVT.

This clone came up a few times. The rearrangement uses TRBV11-2 and TRBJ2-5, with D possibly TRBD1 on 5 matching bases. V lost 7 bases to trimming and J lost 3 bases, with 12 bases between them. Germline V gene lookup returns CDR1 SGHAT and CDR2 FQNNGV. CDR3 length: 13 amino acids. This CDR3 is CASTQGAKETQYF. The CDR3 nucleotides read TGTGCCAGCACCCAAGGGGCGAAAGAGACCCAGTACTTC. The full variable domain, its missing parts supplied by reference TRBV11-2 and TRBJ2-5, is EAGVAQSPRYKIIEKRQSVAFWCNPISGHATLYWYQQILGQGPKLLIQFQNNGVVDDSQLPKDRFSAERLKGVDSTLKIQPAKLEDSAVYLCASTQGAKETQYFGPGTRLLVL.

This clone has just one count. The chain couples TRBV18 to TRBJ2-3; D is unresolved. Trimming shortened V by 6 bases and J by 2 bases, and 21 bases separated the two germline ends. The germline V gene encodes CDR1 KGHSH and CDR2 LQKENI. The CDR3 has 17 amino acids. The CDR3 protein is CASSPAADWYVTDTQYF. The CDR3 DNA follows: TGTGCCAGCTCCCCGGCCGCGGATTGGTATGTCACAGATACGCAGTATTTT.

The chain combines TRBV4-3 with TRBJ2-1, with 12 bases identical to TRBD2. With V trimmed by 6 bases and J by 5 bases, 2 bases remained unmatched. The CDR3 covers 14 residues. Germline values: CDR1 LGHNA, CDR2 YSLEER. CDR3 in amino acids: CASRLAGGHNEQFF. CDR3 coding DNA: TGCGCCAGCAGACTAGCGGGGGGCCACAATGAGCAGTTCTTC.

This clone was seen once. This chain joins TRBV19 and TRBJ1-2; weak D call: TRBD1 (5 bases). CDR3 length equals 13 residues. CDR1 LNHDA and CDR2 SQIVND come from the germline V gene (reference sequence). Trimming stripped 7 bases from V and 7 bases from J, with 16 bases between. CDR3 in DNA: TGTGCCAGTACCGGGGGAGGGTTCCCTGGCTACACCTTC. Its protein is CASTGGGFPGYTF.

The rearrangement uses TRBV7-9 and TRBJ2-1; 11 nucleotides align to TRBD2. The CDR3 has 15 residues. The J segment lost 4 bases and the V segment lost 4 bases, leaving 3 bases of the junction unmatched. Germline CDR1 reads SEHNR; CDR2 reads FQNEAQ (reference sequence). The CDR3 spells CASSWGTSGYNEQFF. DNA of the CDR3: TGTGCCAGCAGCTGGGGGACTAGCGGTTACAATGAGCAGTTCTTC.

The chain links TRBV6-6 to TRBJ1-4, with unresolved D. CDR3 length: 14 residues. In germline, CDR1 is MNHNY, CDR2 SVGAGI (reference sequence). The V end was cut by 2 bases, the J end by 8 bases, with 12 bases between. CDR3 in DNA: TGTGCCAGCAGTTACGGGCGCCCCATGGAAAAACTGTTTTTT. Amino acids: CASSYGRPMEKLFF.

V is TRBV7-9 and J is TRBJ2-7; D not certain. Trimming took 5 bases from V and 0 from J, leaving 8 bases between them. The CDR3 consists of 13 residues. CDR1 is SEHNR and CDR2 is FQNEAQ in the germline V gene (reference sequence). This CDR3 is CASSPTLSYEQYF. Here the CDR3 DNA reads TGTGCCAGCAGCCCTACTCTCTCCTACGAGCAGTACTTC.

The gene calls are TRBV19 and TRBJ1-1; D may be TRBD1 (6 bases). The CDR3 extends over 12 amino acids. The germline V gene encodes CDR1 LNHDA and CDR2 SQIVND (reference sequence). Trimming stripped 6 bases from V and 6 bases from J, with 11 bases between. The CDR3 DNA reads as TGTGCCAGTAGAACAGGGTCGGCTGAAGCTTTCTTT. Translating gives CASRTGSAEAFF.

This clone appeared once. The V call is TRBV7-2, the J call TRBJ2-7, with D perhaps TRBD1 (5 bases). CDR1 and CDR2 from the germline V gene are SGHTA and FQGNSA. There are 12 residues in the CDR3. Trimming took off 5 bases at V and 2 bases at J, with 7 bases between the two ends. The CDR3 coding sequence is TGTGCCAGCAGCGAGACAGCCTACGAGCAGTACTTC. Protein sequence: CASSETAYEQYF.

This chain uses TRBV10-3 with TRBJ2-3; 9 bases fit TRBD1. Per germline, CDR1 ENHRY and CDR2 SYGVKD. Trimming removed 6 bases from V and 1 base from J; junction bases left unmatched: 11. The CDR3 covers 17 residues. CDR3: CAISQNQQGAGTDTQYF. Here the CDR3 DNA reads TGTGCCATCAGCCAGAATCAACAGGGGGCCGGCACAGATACGCAGTATTTT.

This clone was found a few times. The chain is built from TRBV11-2 and TRBJ2-2; TRBD1 matches at 9 bases. The CDR3 spans 15 residues. Trimming took 2 bases from V and 6 from J; bases not matched to a gene: 4. Germline values: CDR1 SGHAT, CDR2 FQNNGV. The CDR3 is CASSLQQGAAGELFF. The CDR3 region has the DNA TGTGCCAGCAGCTTACAACAGGGGGCTGCCGGGGAGCTGTTTTTT.